Detailed here is one TCR beta chain. Method: immunoSEQ multiplex PCR; TCRdb's copy keeps in-frame clones and lacks some. The table shows more than 250,000 clones, with about nine tenths occurring only once. The data are from a study of blood T cell repertoires in COVID-19. Study information: Sources were T cells, B-cell-depleted T cells, or PBMCs; the material itself was cDNA or gDNA.

Germline V gene lookup returns CDR1 KGHSH and CDR2 LQKENI. V gave up 3 bases and J gave up 1 base, with 27 bases separating them. The CDR3 is 20 amino acids. V and J are TRBV18 and TRBJ2-5; D is possibly TRBD1 (6 bases). The source is a man aged 45-65 years with active or convalescent COVID-19. Sequenced input: peripheral blood. The CDR3 spells CASSPPPGHSLNAIQETQYF. The CDR3 coding sequence is TGTGCCAGCTCACCTCCCCCGGGACATTCCCTTAATGCGATCCAAGAGACCCAGTACTTC.